Presented here are 19 T cell receptor beta chains from one specimen sequenced in a study of graft-versus-host responses after intestinal transplantation. TCRdb keeps only in-frame clones here, not all; method: immunoSEQ multiplex PCR. The table lists more than 65,000 clones, 70% to 90% of them singletons, with approximately 0.34% in the top ten. These receptors have no identified antigens. The sequences come from unstimulated CD4+ T cells sorted from spleen or lymph node cells, collected before intestinal transplant. The origin of the receptors is a human donor who received an intestinal transplant.

The chain links TRBV28 to TRBJ1-1, with 8 bases identical to TRBD1. Germline trimming cut 8 bases from V and 1 base from J; bases unmatched to any gene: 12. Germline V gene sequence: CDR1 MDHEN, CDR2 SYDVKM. The CDR3 totals 16 residues. DNA for the CDR3: TGTGCCAGCCTTACATCCCCGGGACAGGCGAACACTGAAGCTTTCTTT. This codes for CASLTSPGQANTEAFF. The entire variable domain, with the rest obtained from reference TRBV28 and TRBJ1-1, is as follows: DVKVTQSSRYLVKRTGEKVFLECVQDMDHENMFWYRQDPGLGLRLIYFSYDVKMKEKGDIPEGYSVSREKKERFSLILESASTNQTSMYLCASLTSPGQANTEAFFGQGTRLTVV.

In this sample, this clone turned up once. CDR3 residues: CASSPHQGRGTDTQYF. The CDR3 DNA reads as TGTGCCAGCAGTCCGCATCAGGGTAGGGGCACAGATACGCAGTATTTT. This rearrangement joins TRBV28 to TRBJ2-3, with D perhaps matching TRBD1 (5 bases). The CDR3 contains 16 residues. Trimming shortened V by 5 bases and J by 1 base, and 16 bases separated the two germline ends. In germline, CDR1 is MDHEN, CDR2 SYDVKM.

The genes are TRBV10-2 and TRBJ2-7; TRBD1 agrees at 7 bases. Germline V gene sequence: CDR1 WSHSY, CDR2 SAAADI. V shed 6 bases, J shed 6 bases, and the junction held 14 bases outside the gene matches. This CDR3 has 15 residues. CDR3 amino acids: CASRDSGGRFGEQYF. The CDR3 bases are TGCGCCAGCAGAGATTCAGGGGGTAGGTTCGGCGAGCAGTACTTC.

The V and J genes are TRBV2 and TRBJ2-1, with D perhaps matching TRBD2 (5 bases). V dropped 2 bases and J dropped 11 bases, with 10 bases sitting between them. CDR1 is SNHLY, CDR2 FYNNEI, per germline. The CDR3 runs 12 residues. DNA of the CDR3: TGTGCCAGCAGTGAAAGACTATATCAGCAGTTCTTC. Translating it yields CASSERLYQQFF.

The chain joins TRBV5-6 to TRBJ1-2; D uncertain. The germline CDR1 and CDR2 sequences are SGHDT and YYEEEE. V shed 3 bases and J shed 2 bases, with 14 bases lying between them. The CDR3 runs 15 residues. CDR3 bases: TGTGCCAGCAGCTGGAGCGGGAGGGTAAACTATGGCTACACCTTC. Translated, it gives CASSWSGRVNYGYTF.

As DNA, the CDR3 is TGTGCCTGGAGTGACGCGGGGGGGCCGATTAACACTGAAGCTTTCTTT. It translates to CAWSDAGGPINTEAFF. The chain links TRBV30 to TRBJ1-1, with D possibly being TRBD1 (6 bases). V was clipped by 1 base and J by 2 bases, with 17 bases between them. The CDR3 extends over 16 amino acids. CDR1 is GTSNPN and CDR2 is SVGIG in the germline V gene (reference sequence).

The rearrangement uses TRBV11-2 and TRBJ2-3, with 10 bases matching TRBD2. This CDR3 has 16 residues. Germline assignment: CDR1 SGHAT and CDR2 FQNNGV. Germline trimming cut 1 base from V and 6 bases from J; bases unmatched to any gene: 7. The CDR3 sequence is CASSLVPSGRVDTQYF. DNA for the CDR3: TGTGCCAGCAGCTTAGTTCCTAGCGGGAGAGTTGATACGCAGTATTTT.

This clone was seen only once. This chain uses TRBV19 with TRBJ2-2; D gene uncertain. The V and J ends lost 7 bases and 5 bases respectively, with 8 bases between them. The CDR3 is 12 residues long. Germline CDR1 LNHDA, CDR2 SQIVND (reference sequence). The CDR3 reads CASNPVTGELFF. The CDR3 DNA follows: TGTGCCAGTAACCCGGTTACCGGGGAGCTGTTTTTT.

The chain links TRBV28 to TRBJ2-1; 9 positions agree with TRBD2. V lost 6 bases and J lost 1; bases outside the gene matches: 4. The CDR3 is 15 amino acids. The germline V gene encodes CDR1 MDHEN and CDR2 SYDVKM. The CDR3 DNA follows: TGTGCCAGCAGCCCTCTAGCGGGGTCCTACAATGAGCAGTTCTTC. Translation: CASSPLAGSYNEQFF.

The chain is built from TRBV5-6 and TRBJ2-7, with TRBD2 as a possible D gene (6 bases). V gave up 4 bases and J gave up 7 bases, with 15 bases separating them. From germline, CDR1 is SGHDT and CDR2 YYEEEE. The CDR3 runs 13 residues. CDR3 coding DNA: TGTGCCAGCAGCGTAGGGCGTCGGGGGGAGCAGTACTTC. Protein: CASSVGRRGEQYF.

The J gene is TRBJ2-1, the V gene TRBV7-2, with D hard to call. CDR1 SGHTA and CDR2 FQGNSA come from the germline V gene. Trimming left V 5 bases short and J 0 bases short, with 8 bases between. This CDR3 region has 14 residues. In DNA, the CDR3 is TGTGCCAGCAGCCGAGATAGCTCCTACAATGAGCAGTTCTTC. Protein product: CASSRDSSYNEQFF.

The J gene is TRBJ1-2, the V gene TRBV18; D is undetermined. V shed 3 bases and J shed 2 bases, with 7 bases lying between them. This CDR3 has 13 residues. Germline V gene sequence: CDR1 KGHSH, CDR2 LQKENI. The CDR3: CASSPTGNYGYTF. Written as DNA, the CDR3 is TGTGCCAGCTCACCGACGGGAAACTATGGCTACACCTTC.

The V call is TRBV7-2, the J call TRBJ2-7, with D perhaps matching TRBD1 (6 bases). The CDR3 extends over 14 amino acids. CDR1 and CDR2 (germline): SGHTA, FQGNSA. Trimming removed 5 bases from V and 7 bases from J, with 18 bases in between. CDR3 region: CASSHRYREQEQYF. CDR3 DNA: TGTGCCAGCAGCCACCGGTACAGGGAGCAGGAGCAGTACTTC.

J is TRBJ2-1 and V is TRBV28, with 8 nucleotides matching TRBD1. The CDR3 totals 16 residues. The V gene end was trimmed by 5 bases and the J gene end by 15 bases; junction bases not matched to a gene: 21. Germline CDR1 and CDR2: MDHEN and SYDVKM. CDR3 in DNA: TGTGCCAGCAGTGATACTTCTCCCGGGACAGGATTAGAATGGTTCTTC. Protein product: CASSDTSPGTGLEWFF.

This sequence joins TRBV27 and TRBJ2-1, with 9 bases lining up with TRBD1. CDR1 is MNHEY and CDR2 is SMNVEV in the germline V gene (reference sequence). Losses at the gene ends were 3 bases for V and 0 bases for J; bases not matched to a gene: 9. The length of the CDR3 is 18 residues. CDR3 amino acids: CASSFQQGAKSSYNEQFF. The CDR3 DNA reads as TGTGCCAGCAGTTTCCAACAGGGGGCGAAGAGCTCCTACAATGAGCAGTTCTTC.

CDR3 nucleotides: TGTGCCAGCAGCTTCAGCGTGGGAGGAGAGACCCAGTACTTC. Translation: CASSFSVGGETQYF. V is TRBV7-8 and J is TRBJ2-5; possible D gene TRBD2, 6 bases. With 3 bases removed from V and 4 bases from J, the gap between germline ends came to 12 bases. CDR1 SGHVS and CDR2 FQNEAQ come from the germline V gene. The CDR3 totals 14 residues.

The rearrangement joins TRBV28 to TRBJ2-3; 10 bases are a match to TRBD2. The CDR3 runs 16 residues. The V gene's germline CDR1 is MDHEN and CDR2 SYDVKM. The V segment lost 5 bases and the J segment 6 bases; nucleotides outside the gene matches: 11. CDR3 coding DNA: TGTGCCAGCAGTCTCGACCAGCGGGGGGGACGGGATACGCAGTATTTT. Amino acid sequence: CASSLDQRGGRDTQYF.

This chain joins TRBV5-1 and TRBJ1-4, with D possibly matching TRBD1 (6 bases). V dropped 0 bases and J dropped 1 base, with 7 bases sitting between them. The germline V gene encodes CDR1 SGHRS and CDR2 YFSETQ. The CDR3 has 15 residues. The CDR3 region is CASSLGGGTNEKLFF. The CDR3 coding sequence is TGCGCCAGCAGCTTGGGAGGGGGAACTAATGAAAAACTGTTTTTT.

The V gene is TRBV10-3, the J gene TRBJ2-2, with TRBD2 identical over 11 bases. With 6 bases clipped from V and 2 bases from J, the junction kept 2 bases outside the gene matches. The CDR3 loop spans 15 amino acids. Germline V gene sequence: CDR1 ENHRY, CDR2 SYGVKD. The CDR3 region is CAISGTSGNTGELFF. CDR3 nucleotide sequence: TGTGCCATCAGCGGGACTAGCGGCAACACCGGGGAGCTGTTTTTT.